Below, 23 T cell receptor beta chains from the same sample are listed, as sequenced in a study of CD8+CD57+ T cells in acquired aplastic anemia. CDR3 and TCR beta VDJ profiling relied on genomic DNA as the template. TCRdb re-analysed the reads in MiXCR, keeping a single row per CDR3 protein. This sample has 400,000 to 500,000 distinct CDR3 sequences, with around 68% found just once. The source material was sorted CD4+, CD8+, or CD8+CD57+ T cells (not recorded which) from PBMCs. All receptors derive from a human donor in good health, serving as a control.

The CDR3 sequence: CASSGGGGMTEAFF. CDR3 DNA: TGTGCCAGCAGCGGGGGTGGGGGGATGACTGAAGCTTTCTTT. The chain links TRBV10-3 to TRBJ1-1; D possibly corresponds to TRBD1 (5 bases). The CDR3 covers 14 residues. Per the germline V gene, CDR1 is ENHRY and CDR2 is SYGVKD. Trimming took 10 bases from V and 5 from J, leaving 20 bases between them.

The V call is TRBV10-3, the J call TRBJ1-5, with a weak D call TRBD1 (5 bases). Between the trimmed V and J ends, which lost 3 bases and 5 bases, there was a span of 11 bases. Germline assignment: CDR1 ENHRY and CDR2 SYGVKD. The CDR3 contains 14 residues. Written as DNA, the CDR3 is TGTGCCATCAGTGATCGGGGAGGGGATCAGCCCCAGCATTTT. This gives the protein CAISDRGGDQPQHF.

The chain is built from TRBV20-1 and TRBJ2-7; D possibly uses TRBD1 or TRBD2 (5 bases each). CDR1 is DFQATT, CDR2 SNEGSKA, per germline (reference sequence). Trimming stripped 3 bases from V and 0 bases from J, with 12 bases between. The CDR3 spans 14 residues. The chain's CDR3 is CSASPRGYSYEQYF. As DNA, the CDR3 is TGCAGTGCTAGCCCGAGGGGATACTCCTACGAGCAGTACTTC.

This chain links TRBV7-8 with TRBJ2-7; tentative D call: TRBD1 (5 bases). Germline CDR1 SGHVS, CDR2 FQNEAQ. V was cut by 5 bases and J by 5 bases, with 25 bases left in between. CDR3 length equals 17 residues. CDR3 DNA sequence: TGTGCCAGCAGCCTATCTGCAGTGCGACCAGGGTGGCACGAGCAGTACTTC. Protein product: CASSLSAVRPGWHEQYF.

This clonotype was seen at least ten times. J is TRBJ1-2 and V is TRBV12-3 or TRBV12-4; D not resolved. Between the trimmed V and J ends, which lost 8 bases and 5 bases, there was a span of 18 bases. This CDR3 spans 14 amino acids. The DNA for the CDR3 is TGTGCCAGCGTAGGCTGGGGAGAGGGTTATGGCTACACCTTC. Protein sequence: CASVGWGEGYGYTF.

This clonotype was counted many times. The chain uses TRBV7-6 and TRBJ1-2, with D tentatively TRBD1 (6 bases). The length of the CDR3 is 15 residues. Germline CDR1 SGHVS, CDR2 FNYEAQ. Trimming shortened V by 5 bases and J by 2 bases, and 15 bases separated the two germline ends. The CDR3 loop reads CASSPGAGRNYGYTF. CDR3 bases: TGTGCCAGCAGCCCGGGGGCAGGAAGGAACTATGGCTACACCTTC.

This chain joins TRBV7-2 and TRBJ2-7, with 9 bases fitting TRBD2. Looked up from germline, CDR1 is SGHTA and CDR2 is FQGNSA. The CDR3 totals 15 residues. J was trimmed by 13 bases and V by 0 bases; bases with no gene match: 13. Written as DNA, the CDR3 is TGTGCCAGCAGCTTAGCCTCGCGGGGGGGTATCACAGATTACTTC. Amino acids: CASSLASRGGITDYF.

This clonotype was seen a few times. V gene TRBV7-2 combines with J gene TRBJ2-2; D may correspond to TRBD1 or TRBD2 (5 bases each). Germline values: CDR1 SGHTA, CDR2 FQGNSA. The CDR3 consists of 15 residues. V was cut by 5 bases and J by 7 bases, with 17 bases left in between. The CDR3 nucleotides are TGTGCCAGCAGCCCCGCAGGGCCGGGGATCGGGGAGCTGTTTTTT. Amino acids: CASSPAGPGIGELFF.

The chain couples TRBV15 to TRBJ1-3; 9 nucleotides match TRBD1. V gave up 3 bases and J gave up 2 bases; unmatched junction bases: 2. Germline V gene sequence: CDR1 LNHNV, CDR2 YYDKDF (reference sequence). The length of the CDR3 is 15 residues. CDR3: CATSSWTGAGNTIYF. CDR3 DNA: TGTGCCACCAGCAGTTGGACAGGGGCTGGAAACACCATATATTTT. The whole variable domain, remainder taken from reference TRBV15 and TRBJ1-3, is DAMVIQNPRYQVTQFGKPVTLSCSQTLNHNVMYWYQQKSSQAPKLLFHYYDKDFNNEADTPDNFQSRRPNTSFCFLDIRSPGLGDTAMYLCATSSWTGAGNTIYFGEGSWLTVV.

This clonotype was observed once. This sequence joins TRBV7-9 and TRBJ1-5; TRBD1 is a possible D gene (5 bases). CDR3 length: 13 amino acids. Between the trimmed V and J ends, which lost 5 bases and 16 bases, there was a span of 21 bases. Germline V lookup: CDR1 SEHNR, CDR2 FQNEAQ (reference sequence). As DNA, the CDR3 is TGTGCCAGCAGCAAAGGGACTGGAAACACCCTACATTTT. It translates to CASSKGTGNTLHF.

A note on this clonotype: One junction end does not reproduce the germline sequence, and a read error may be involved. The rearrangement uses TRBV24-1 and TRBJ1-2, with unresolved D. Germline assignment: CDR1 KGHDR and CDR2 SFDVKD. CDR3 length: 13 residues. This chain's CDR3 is CATSDLTDYGYTF. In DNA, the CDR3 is TGTGCCACCAGTGATTTGACCGACTACGGCTACACCTTC.

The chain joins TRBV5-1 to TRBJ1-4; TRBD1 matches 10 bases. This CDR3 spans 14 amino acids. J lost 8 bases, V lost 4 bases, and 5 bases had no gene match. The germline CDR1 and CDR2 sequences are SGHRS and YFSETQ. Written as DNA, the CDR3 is TGCGCCAGCAGCGTGACAGGGGGCGCGGAAAAACTGTTTTTT. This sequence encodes CASSVTGGAEKLFF.

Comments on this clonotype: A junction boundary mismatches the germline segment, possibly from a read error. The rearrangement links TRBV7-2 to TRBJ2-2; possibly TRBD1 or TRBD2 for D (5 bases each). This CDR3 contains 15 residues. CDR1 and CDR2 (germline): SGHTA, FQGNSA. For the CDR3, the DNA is TGTGCCAGCAGCCGGCTGAGAGGTGGGACCGGGCAGCTGTTTTTT. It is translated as CASSRLRGGTGQLFF.

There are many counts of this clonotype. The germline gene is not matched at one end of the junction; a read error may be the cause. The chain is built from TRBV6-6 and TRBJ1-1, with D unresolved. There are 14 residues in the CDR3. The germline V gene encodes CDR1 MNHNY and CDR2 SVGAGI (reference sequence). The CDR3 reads CASSYGEASPLGRF. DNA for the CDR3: TGTGCCAGCAGTTACGGGGAGGCCTCGCCCCTCGGTAGATTT.

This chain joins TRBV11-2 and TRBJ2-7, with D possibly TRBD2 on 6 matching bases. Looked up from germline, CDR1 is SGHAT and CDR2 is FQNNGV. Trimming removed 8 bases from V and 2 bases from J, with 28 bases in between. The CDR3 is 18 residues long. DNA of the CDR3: TGTGCCAGCGGCCTAGGACCTAGCGCGGGCGGCAGCACCTACGAGCAGTACTTC. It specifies CASGLGPSAGGSTYEQYF.

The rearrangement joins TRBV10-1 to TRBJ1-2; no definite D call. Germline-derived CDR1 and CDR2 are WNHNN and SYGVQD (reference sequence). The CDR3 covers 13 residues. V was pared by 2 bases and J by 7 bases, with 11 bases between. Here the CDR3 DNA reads TGCGCCAGCAGTGAGGTGAGGGAGGGTGGCTACACCTTC. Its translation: CASSEVREGGYTF.

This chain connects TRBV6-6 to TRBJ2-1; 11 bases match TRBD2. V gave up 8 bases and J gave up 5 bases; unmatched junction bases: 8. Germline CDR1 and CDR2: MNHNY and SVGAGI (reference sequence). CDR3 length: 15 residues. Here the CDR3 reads CASCSGTSGNNEQFF. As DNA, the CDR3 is TGTGCCAGCTGCTCCGGGACTAGCGGCAACAATGAGCAGTTCTTC.

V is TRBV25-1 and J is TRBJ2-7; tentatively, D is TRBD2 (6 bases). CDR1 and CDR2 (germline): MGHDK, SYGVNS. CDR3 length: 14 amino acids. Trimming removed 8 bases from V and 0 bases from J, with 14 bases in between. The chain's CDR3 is CASSHGGDSYEQYF. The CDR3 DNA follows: TGTGCCAGCTCCCATGGCGGGGACTCCTACGAGCAGTACTTC.

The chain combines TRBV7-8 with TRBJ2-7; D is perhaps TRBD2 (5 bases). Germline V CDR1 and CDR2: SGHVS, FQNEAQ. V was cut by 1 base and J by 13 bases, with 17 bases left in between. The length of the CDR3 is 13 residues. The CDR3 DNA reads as TGTGCCAGCAGCTTAGATCAAGAATTAAGCGGCTACTTC. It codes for CASSLDQELSGYF.

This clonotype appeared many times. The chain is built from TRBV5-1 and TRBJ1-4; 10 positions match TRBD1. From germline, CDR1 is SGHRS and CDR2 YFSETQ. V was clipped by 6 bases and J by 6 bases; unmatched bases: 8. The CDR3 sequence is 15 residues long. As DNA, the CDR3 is TGCGCCAGCACTCAAACCGGGACAGGGGATGAAAAACTGTTTTTT. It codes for CASTQTGTGDEKLFF.

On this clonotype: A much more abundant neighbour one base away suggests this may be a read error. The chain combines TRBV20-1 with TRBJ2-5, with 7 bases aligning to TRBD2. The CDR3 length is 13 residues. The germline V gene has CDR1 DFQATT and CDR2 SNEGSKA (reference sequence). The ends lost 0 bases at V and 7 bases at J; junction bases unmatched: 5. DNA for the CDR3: TGCAGTGCTAGAGACAGCGGGGTAGGGACCCAGTACTTC. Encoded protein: CSARDSGVGTQYF.

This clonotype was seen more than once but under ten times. CDR3 in DNA: TGTGCCATCAGTGACCTGACTAGCGGGAGATTGACAGATACGCAGTATTTT. Translated: CAISDLTSGRLTDTQYF. The V gene is TRBV10-3, the J gene TRBJ2-3; TRBD2 aligns across 12 bases. J lost 3 bases, V lost 3 bases, and 7 bases had no gene match. Germline lookup yields CDR1 ENHRY and CDR2 SYGVKD. The CDR3 is 17 amino acids.

In nucleotides, the CDR3 is TGTGCCACCAGTGATTCTGGGGGACAGGAAAGCTATGGCTACACCTTC. As protein: CATSDSGGQESYGYTF. The gene calls are TRBV24-1 and TRBJ1-2, with 8 bases matching TRBD1. The CDR3 sequence is 16 residues long. Losses at the gene ends were 2 bases for V and 4 bases for J; bases not matched to a gene: 8. CDR1 is KGHDR and CDR2 is SFDVKD in the germline V gene.